The 7 T cell receptor beta chains below come from one sample, sequenced in a study of shared clonotypes between healthy human individuals (dated by TCRdb to the early 2020s). Library generation was performed with the immunoSEQ multiplex PCR assay. This immuneACCESS table, as held by TCRdb, lists in-frame sequences with V and J called but not all clones. Of the missing ones, under half trace to an unresolved V gene in checked studies; the others have no known cause. The sample table holds about 2.1 million clones, of which 90% to 95% were seen once. The ten top clones hold around 1.8% of the sample. CD8 naive samples were CD45RO-negative cells positively selected for CCR7, giving a CD45RA+CCR7+ population that excluded TemRA cells. Source material: naive CD8+ T cells from PBMCs. This sample's cell subset or site label indicates: CD45RA+CCR7+. The receptors were sampled from a man aged 18 to 30 in good health. Some clones in this sample may be carry-over from other donors' samples.

The chain couples TRBV6-1 to TRBJ2-1; TRBD2 is a possible D gene (6 bases). This CDR3 contains 15 residues. Germline CDR1 and CDR2: MNHNS and SASEGT. V was cut by 2 bases and J by 9 bases, with 17 bases left in between. The CDR3 is CASSEFLAMGGEQFF. DNA for the CDR3: TGTGCCAGCAGTGAATTCTTGGCCATGGGGGGTGAGCAGTTCTTC.

V is TRBV27 and J is TRBJ2-1; TRBD2 matches 7 bases. V lost 3 bases and J lost 0; bases outside the gene matches: 5. Germline V CDR1 and CDR2: MNHEY, SMNVEV (reference sequence). The CDR3 runs 16 residues. DNA of the CDR3: TGTGCCAGCAGTTTGACTAGCCATCCCTCCTACAATGAGCAGTTCTTC. It is translated as CASSLTSHPSYNEQFF.

V and J are TRBV2 and TRBJ2-4; D gene uncertain. Trimming removed 3 bases from V and 3 bases from J, with 12 bases in between. This CDR3 region has 15 residues. In germline, CDR1 is SNHLY, CDR2 FYNNEI. In DNA form, the CDR3 reads TGTGCCAGCAGTGAGGGGTATCAAGACAAAAACATTCAGTACTTC. It specifies CASSEGYQDKNIQYF.

The chain is built from TRBV27 and TRBJ2-1; D ambiguous. The germline CDR1 and CDR2 sequences are MNHEY and SMNVEV (reference sequence). V shed 2 bases and J shed 3 bases, with 8 bases lying between them. The CDR3 sequence is 14 residues long. Here the CDR3 reads CASSLTASYNEQFF. The CDR3 DNA sequence: TGTGCCAGCAGTTTAACGGCTAGCTACAATGAGCAGTTCTTC.

The sample holds one count of this clone. J is TRBJ2-2 and V is TRBV9; TRBD2 matches at 9 bases. Looked up from germline, CDR1 is SGDLS and CDR2 is YYNGEE. This CDR3 comprises 16 residues. V shed 0 bases and J 5 bases; nucleotides not matched to a gene: 5. The CDR3, as DNA: TGTGCCAGCAGCGTAGTGGCTAGCGGGGTGACCGGGGAGCTGTTTTTT. Translation gives CASSVVASGVTGELFF. Full variable domain (missing parts from reference TRBV9 and TRBJ2-2): DSGVTQTPKHLITATGQRVTLRCSPRSGDLSVYWYQQSLDQGLQFLIQYYNGEERAKGNILERFSAQQFPDLHSELNLSSLELGDSALYFCASSVVASGVTGELFFGEGSRLTVL.

This rearrangement joins TRBV9 to TRBJ2-3, with D tentatively TRBD2 (6 bases). The CDR3 sequence is 16 residues long. Germline V gene lookup returns CDR1 SGDLS and CDR2 YYNGEE. V was pared by 3 bases and J by 2 bases, with 16 bases between. The CDR3 region is CASSGTTRSVTDTQYF. As DNA, the CDR3 is TGTGCCAGCAGCGGGACGACTAGATCCGTCACAGATACGCAGTATTTT. The full variable domain, with the rest looked up from reference TRBV9 and TRBJ2-3, is DSGVTQTPKHLITATGQRVTLRCSPRSGDLSVYWYQQSLDQGLQFLIQYYNGEERAKGNILERFSAQQFPDLHSELNLSSLELGDSALYFCASSGTTRSVTDTQYFGPGTRLTVL.

This chain joins TRBV30 and TRBJ1-1; D is unclear. V lost 7 bases and J 8 bases, leaving 17 bases between the germline ends. The CDR3 covers 12 residues. CDR1 is GTSNPN and CDR2 is SVGIG in the germline V gene (reference sequence). CDR3 protein: CAFGERLTEAFF. The CDR3 coding sequence is TGTGCCTTTGGAGAGCGGCTAACGGAAGCTTTCTTT. The entire variable domain, with the rest obtained from reference TRBV30 and TRBJ1-1, is as follows: SQTIHQWPATLVQPVGSPLSLECTVEGTSNPNLYWYRQAAGRGLQLLFYSVGIGQISSEVPQNLSASRPQDRQFILSSKKLLLSDSGFYLCAFGERLTEAFFGQGTRLTVV.